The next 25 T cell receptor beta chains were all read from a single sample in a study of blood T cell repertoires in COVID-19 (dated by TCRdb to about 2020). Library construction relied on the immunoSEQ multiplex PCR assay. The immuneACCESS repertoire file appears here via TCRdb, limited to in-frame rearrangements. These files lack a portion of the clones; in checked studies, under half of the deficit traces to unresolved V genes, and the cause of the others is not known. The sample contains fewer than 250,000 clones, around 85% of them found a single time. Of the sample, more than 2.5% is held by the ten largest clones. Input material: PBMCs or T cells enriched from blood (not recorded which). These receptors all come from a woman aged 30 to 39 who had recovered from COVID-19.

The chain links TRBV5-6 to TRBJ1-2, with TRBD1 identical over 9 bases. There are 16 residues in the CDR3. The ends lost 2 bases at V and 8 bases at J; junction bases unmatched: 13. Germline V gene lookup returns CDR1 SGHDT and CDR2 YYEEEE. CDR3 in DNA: TGTGCCAGCAGCTTCCGCTCGGGACAGGGTTCCTGGGGCTACACCTTC. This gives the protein CASSFRSGQGSWGYTF.

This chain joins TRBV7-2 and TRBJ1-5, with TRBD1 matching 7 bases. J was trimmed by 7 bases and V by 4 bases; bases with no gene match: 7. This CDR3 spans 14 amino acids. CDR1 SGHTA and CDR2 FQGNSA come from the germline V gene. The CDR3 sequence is CASSSDRVGQPQHF. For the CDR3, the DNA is TGTGCCAGCAGCTCTGACAGGGTCGGACAGCCCCAGCATTTT.

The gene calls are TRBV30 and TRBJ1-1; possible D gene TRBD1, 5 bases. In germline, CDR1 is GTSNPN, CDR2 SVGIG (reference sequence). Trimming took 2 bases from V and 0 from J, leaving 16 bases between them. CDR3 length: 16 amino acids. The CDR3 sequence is CAWSLTGPSLNTEAFF. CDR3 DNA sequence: TGTGCCTGGAGTTTAACAGGCCCCTCCTTGAACACTGAAGCTTTCTTT. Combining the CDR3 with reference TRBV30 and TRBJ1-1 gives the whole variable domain SQTIHQWPATLVQPVGSPLSLECTVEGTSNPNLYWYRQAAGRGLQLLFYSVGIGQISSEVPQNLSASRPQDRQFILSSKKLLLSDSGFYLCAWSLTGPSLNTEAFFGQGTRLTVV.

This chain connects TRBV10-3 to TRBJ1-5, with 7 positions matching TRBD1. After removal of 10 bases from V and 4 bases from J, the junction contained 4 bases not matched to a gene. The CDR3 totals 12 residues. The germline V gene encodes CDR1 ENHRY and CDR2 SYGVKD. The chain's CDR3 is CATGTANQPQHF. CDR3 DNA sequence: TGTGCCACCGGGACAGCAAATCAGCCCCAGCATTTT.

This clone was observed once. As DNA, the CDR3 is TGTGCCAGCCGTGCAGCGGGGCGTGCTAGCACAGATACGCAGTATTTT. Translated, it gives CASRAAGRASTDTQYF. The chain employs TRBV13 and TRBJ2-3, with 7 positions matching TRBD2. The CDR3 consists of 16 residues. CDR1 is PRHDT and CDR2 is FYEKMQ in the germline V gene (reference sequence). Losses at the gene ends were 8 bases for V and 0 bases for J; bases not matched to a gene: 11.

CDR3 in DNA: TGTGCCATCACCCAGGGGCAATCCCGCGGCTCTGGGGCCAACGTCCTGACTTTC. It codes for CAITQGQSRGSGANVLTF. The J gene is TRBJ2-6, the V gene TRBV10-3, with a weak D call TRBD1 (6 bases). The germline V gene has CDR1 ENHRY and CDR2 SYGVKD. The V gene lost 7 bases and the J gene lost 0 bases, with 19 bases spanning the gap. There are 18 residues in the CDR3.

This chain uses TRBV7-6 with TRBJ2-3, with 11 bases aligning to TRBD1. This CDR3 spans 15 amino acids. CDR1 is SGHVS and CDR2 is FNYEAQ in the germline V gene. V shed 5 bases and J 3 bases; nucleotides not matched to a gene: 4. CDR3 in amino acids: CASSPGQGGTDTQYF. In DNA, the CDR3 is TGTGCCAGCAGCCCGGGACAGGGGGGAACAGATACGCAGTATTTT. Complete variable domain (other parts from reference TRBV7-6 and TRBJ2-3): GAGVSQSPRYKVTKRGQDVALRCDPISGHVSLYWYRQALGQGPEFLTYFNYEAQQDKSGLPNDRFSAERPEGSISTLTIQRTEQRDSAMYRCASSPGQGGTDTQYFGPGTRLTVL.

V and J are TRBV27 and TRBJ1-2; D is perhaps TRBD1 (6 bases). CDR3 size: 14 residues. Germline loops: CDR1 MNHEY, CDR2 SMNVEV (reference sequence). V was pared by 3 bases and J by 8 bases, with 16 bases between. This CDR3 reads CASSFGQGKGGYTF. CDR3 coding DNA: TGTGCCAGCAGTTTTGGGCAGGGGAAGGGCGGCTACACCTTC.

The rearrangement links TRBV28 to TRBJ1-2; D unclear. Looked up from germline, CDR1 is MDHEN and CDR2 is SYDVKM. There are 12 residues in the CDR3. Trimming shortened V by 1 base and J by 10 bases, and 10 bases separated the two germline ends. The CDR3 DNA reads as TGTGCCAGCAGTTTATTTGACGGGGACTACACCTTC. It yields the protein CASSLFDGDYTF.

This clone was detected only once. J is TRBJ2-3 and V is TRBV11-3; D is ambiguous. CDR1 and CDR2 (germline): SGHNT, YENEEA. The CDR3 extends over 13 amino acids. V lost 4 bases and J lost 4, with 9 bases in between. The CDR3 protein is CASSSHRADTQYF. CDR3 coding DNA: TGTGCCAGCAGCTCCCACAGAGCAGATACGCAGTATTTT. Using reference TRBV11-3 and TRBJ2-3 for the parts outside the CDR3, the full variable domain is EAGVVQSPRYKIIEKKQPVAFWCNPISGHNTLYWYLQNLGQGPELLIRYENEEAVDDSQLPKDRFSAERLKGVDSTLKIQPAELGDSAVYLCASSSHRADTQYFGPGTRLTVL.

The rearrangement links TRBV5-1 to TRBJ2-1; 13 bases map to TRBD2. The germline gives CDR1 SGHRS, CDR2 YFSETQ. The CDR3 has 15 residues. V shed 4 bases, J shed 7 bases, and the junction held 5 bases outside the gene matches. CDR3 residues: CASSRTSGSKNEQFF. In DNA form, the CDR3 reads TGCGCCAGCAGCCGGACTAGCGGGAGTAAGAATGAGCAGTTCTTC.

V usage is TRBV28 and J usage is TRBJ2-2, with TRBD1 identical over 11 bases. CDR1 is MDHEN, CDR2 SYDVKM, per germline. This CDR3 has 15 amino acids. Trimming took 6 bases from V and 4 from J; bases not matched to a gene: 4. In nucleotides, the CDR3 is TGTGCCAGCAGCCGGACAGGGGGCGGCACCGGGGAGCTGTTTTTT. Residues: CASSRTGGGTGELFF. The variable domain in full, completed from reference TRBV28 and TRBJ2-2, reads DVKVTQSSRYLVKRTGEKVFLECVQDMDHENMFWYRQDPGLGLRLIYFSYDVKMKEKGDIPEGYSVSREKKERFSLILESASTNQTSMYLCASSRTGGGTGELFFGEGSRLTVL.

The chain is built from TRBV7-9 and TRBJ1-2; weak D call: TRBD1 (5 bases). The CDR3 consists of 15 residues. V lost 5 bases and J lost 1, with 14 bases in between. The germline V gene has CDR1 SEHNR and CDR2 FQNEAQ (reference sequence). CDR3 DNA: TGTGCCAGCAGCGGAGACCAGGGCCTTAACTATGGCTACACCTTC. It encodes CASSGDQGLNYGYTF.

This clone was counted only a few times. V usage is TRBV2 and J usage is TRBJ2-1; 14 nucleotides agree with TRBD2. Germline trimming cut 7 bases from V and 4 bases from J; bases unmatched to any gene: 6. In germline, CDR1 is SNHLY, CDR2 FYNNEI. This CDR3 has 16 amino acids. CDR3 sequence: CASTGTSGGQYNEQFF. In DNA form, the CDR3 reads TGTGCCAGCACAGGGACTAGCGGGGGCCAATACAATGAGCAGTTCTTC.

Here the CDR3 reads CASSSQGARGYTF. In DNA, the CDR3 is TGTGCCAGCAGTTCTCAGGGGGCGCGAGGCTACACCTTC. This chain joins TRBV28 and TRBJ1-2; 8 bases are a match to TRBD1. From germline, CDR1 is MDHEN and CDR2 SYDVKM. The CDR3 has 13 residues. The junction had 6 bases not matched to a gene; V was cut back by 4 bases and J by 8 bases.

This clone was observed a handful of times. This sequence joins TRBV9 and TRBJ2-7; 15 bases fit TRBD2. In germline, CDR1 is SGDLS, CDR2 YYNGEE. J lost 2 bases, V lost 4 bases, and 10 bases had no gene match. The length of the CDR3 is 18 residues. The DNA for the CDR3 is TGTGCCAGCAGCACCCCCGGGACTAGCGGGAGGCCACCCTACGAGCAGTACTTC. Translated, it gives CASSTPGTSGRPPYEQYF.

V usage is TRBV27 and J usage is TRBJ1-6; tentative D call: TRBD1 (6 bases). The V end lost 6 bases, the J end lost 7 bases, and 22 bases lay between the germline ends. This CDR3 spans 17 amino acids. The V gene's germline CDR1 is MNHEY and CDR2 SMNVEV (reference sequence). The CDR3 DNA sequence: TGTGCCAGCAGCCGATCGGGGGGGGGACACCCAAATTCACCCCTCCACTTT. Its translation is CASSRSGGGHPNSPLHF.

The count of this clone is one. The CDR3 DNA reads TGTGCCAGCAGCGTATTGCCAGGAACACGTCAGGGAATGTCAGATACGCAGTATTTT. Translation gives CASSVLPGTRQGMSDTQYF. The chain carries TRBV9 and TRBJ2-3; the D gene is possibly TRBD1 (5 bases). This CDR3 is built from 19 residues. V lost 1 base and J lost 4, with 25 bases in between. The germline CDR1 and CDR2 sequences are SGDLS and YYNGEE.

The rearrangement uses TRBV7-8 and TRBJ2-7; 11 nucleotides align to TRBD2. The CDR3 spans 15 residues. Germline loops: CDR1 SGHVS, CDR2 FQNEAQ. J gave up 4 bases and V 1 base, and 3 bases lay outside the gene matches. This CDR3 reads CASSLEPSGRYEQYF. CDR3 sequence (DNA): TGTGCCAGCAGCTTAGAGCCTAGCGGGAGGTACGAGCAGTACTTC.

DNA of the CDR3: TGTGCCAGCAGCCTCGGACAGGGCAACTATGGCTACACCTTC. Its protein product is CASSLGQGNYGYTF. V and J are TRBV5-5 and TRBJ1-2, with 8 bases identical to TRBD1. CDR1 is SGHKS, CDR2 YYEKEE, per germline (reference sequence). This CDR3 has 14 residues. V lost 4 bases to trimming and J lost 2 bases; unmatched junction nucleotides: 4.

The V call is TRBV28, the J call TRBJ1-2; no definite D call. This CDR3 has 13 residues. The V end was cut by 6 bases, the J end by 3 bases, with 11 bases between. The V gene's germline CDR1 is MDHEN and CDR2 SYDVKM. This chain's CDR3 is CASSPVRYYGYTF. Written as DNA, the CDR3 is TGTGCCAGCAGCCCGGTACGGTACTATGGCTACACCTTC.

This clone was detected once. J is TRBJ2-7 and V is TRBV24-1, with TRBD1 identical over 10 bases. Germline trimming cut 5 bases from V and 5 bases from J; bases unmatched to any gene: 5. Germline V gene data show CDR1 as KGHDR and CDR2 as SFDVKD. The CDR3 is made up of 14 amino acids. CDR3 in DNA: TGTGCCACCAGTGTTGGGACAGGGGAGGACGAGCAGTACTTC. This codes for CATSVGTGEDEQYF.

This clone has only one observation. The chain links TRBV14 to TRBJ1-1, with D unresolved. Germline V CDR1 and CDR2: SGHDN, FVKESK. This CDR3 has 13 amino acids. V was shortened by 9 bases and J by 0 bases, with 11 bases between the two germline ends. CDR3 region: CASGEHLNTEAFF. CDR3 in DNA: TGTGCCAGTGGAGAGCACTTGAACACTGAAGCTTTCTTT.

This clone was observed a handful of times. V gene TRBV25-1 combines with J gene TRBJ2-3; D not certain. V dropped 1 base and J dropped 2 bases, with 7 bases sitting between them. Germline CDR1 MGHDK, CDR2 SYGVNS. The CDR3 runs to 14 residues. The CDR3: CASSEFSLTDTQYF. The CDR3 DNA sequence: TGTGCCAGCAGTGAATTTTCCCTCACAGATACGCAGTATTTT.

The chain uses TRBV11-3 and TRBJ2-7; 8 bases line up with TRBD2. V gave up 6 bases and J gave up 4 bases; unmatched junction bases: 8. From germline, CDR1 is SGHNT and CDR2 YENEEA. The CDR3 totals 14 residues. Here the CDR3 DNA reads TGTGCCAGCAGTCACAGCGGGAGAGGGTACGAGCAGTACTTC. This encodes CASSHSGRGYEQYF. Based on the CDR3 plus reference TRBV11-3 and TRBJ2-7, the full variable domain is EAGVVQSPRYKIIEKKQPVAFWCNPISGHNTLYWYLQNLGQGPELLIRYENEEAVDDSQLPKDRFSAERLKGVDSTLKIQPAELGDSAVYLCASSHSGRGYEQYFGPGTRLTVT.